These 27 T cell receptor beta chains came from one sample sequenced in a study of a mutant IDH1 vaccine in newly diagnosed glioma. Regarding time point: week 35, safety follow-up. In every dose of vaccine, 300 ug of mutant IDH1 20-mer peptide was given alongside topical imiquimod. Their antigens remain unidentified. Sequenced by immunoSEQ multiplex PCR; TCRdb stores in-frame clones only, minus some. This sample has 73,000 or so clones, with 80% to 85% found just once. Specimen: PBMCs, collected from a glioma patient whose treatment included an IDH1 peptide vaccine. Receptor source: a man younger than 35 with glioma.

The genes are TRBV30 and TRBJ1-6; D gene unclear. V was shortened by 8 bases and J by 8 bases, with 19 bases between the two germline ends. This CDR3 spans 14 amino acids. Germline V CDR1 and CDR2: GTSNPN, SVGIG (reference sequence). The CDR3 DNA is TGTGCCCAGTCGTCACAGATCAGACATTCACCCCTCCACTTT. Translated: CAQSSQIRHSPLHF.

The V call is TRBV6-6, the J call TRBJ1-1, with no clear D. V was cut by 2 bases and J by 8 bases, with 9 bases left in between. The CDR3 contains 12 residues. The germline V gene encodes CDR1 MNHNY and CDR2 SVGAGI (reference sequence). The CDR3 DNA sequence: TGTGCCAGCAGTTACCCCATCGGGGAAGCTTTCTTT. Protein sequence: CASSYPIGEAFF.

V usage is TRBV9 and J usage is TRBJ1-2; a possible D gene is TRBD1 (5 bases). This CDR3 has 13 residues. CDR1 and CDR2 (germline): SGDLS, YYNGEE. The ends were cut back, 0 bases at V and 6 bases at J, with 9 bases in the middle. The CDR3 loop reads CASSVAGGDGYTF. The CDR3 nucleotides read TGTGCCAGCAGCGTAGCGGGAGGGGATGGCTACACCTTC.

The chain uses TRBV18 and TRBJ1-1, with 7 bases fitting TRBD1. Germline assignment: CDR1 KGHSH and CDR2 LQKENI. Trimming at V came to 5 bases and at J to 4 bases, leaving 1 base not matched to a gene. CDR3 length equals 12 residues. CDR3 residues: CASSRDSTEAFF. CDR3 DNA sequence: TGTGCCAGCTCAAGGGACAGCACTGAAGCTTTCTTT.

This chain links TRBV6-1 with TRBJ1-1; D ambiguous. V lost 2 bases to trimming and J lost 3 bases, with 10 bases between them. CDR1 is MNHNS, CDR2 SASEGT, per germline. CDR3 length: 14 amino acids. The DNA for the CDR3 is TGTGCCAGCAGTGAAAATCGTGGACACACTGAAGCTTTCTTT. It codes for CASSENRGHTEAFF.

Only one count was recorded for this clone. The chain carries TRBV5-1 and TRBJ1-5; TRBD1 aligns across 7 bases. Trimming at V came to 0 bases and at J to 3 bases, leaving 3 bases not matched to a gene. This CDR3 spans 15 amino acids. Germline values: CDR1 SGHRS, CDR2 YFSETQ. The CDR3, as DNA: TGCGCCAGCAGCTTGGGAGGGGGCCCCAATCAGCCCCAGCATTTT. Translation: CASSLGGGPNQPQHF.

The J gene is TRBJ2-1, the V gene TRBV13, with D maybe TRBD2 (6 bases). The length of the CDR3 is 12 residues. V dropped 5 bases and J dropped 9 bases, with 11 bases sitting between them. CDR1 and CDR2 (germline): PRHDT, FYEKMQ (reference sequence). The CDR3 region has the DNA TGTGCCAGCAGCCTCAGGAGGGCTGAGCAGTTCTTC. It codes for CASSLRRAEQFF.

The V and J genes are TRBV6-1 and TRBJ1-2; 7 bases map to TRBD1. V shed 3 bases, J shed 2 bases, and the junction held 9 bases outside the gene matches. The CDR3 has 16 amino acids. Germline CDR1 and CDR2: MNHNS and SASEGT. DNA for the CDR3: TGTGCCAGCAGTGAGCCGCCGGGACAGACAAACTATGGCTACACCTTC. It specifies CASSEPPGQTNYGYTF.

V and J are TRBV6-6 and TRBJ1-3; D gene uncertain. CDR1 and CDR2 from the germline V gene are MNHNY and SVGAGI (reference sequence). V was trimmed by 0 bases and J by 3 bases, leaving 6 bases between them. The CDR3 spans 14 residues. This CDR3 reads CASSYSGGGNTIYF. The CDR3 coding sequence is TGTGCCAGCAGTTACTCTGGCGGTGGAAACACCATATATTTT.

The sample holds a few counts of this clone. V and J are TRBV18 and TRBJ1-1; 7 bases fit TRBD1. The CDR3 length is 20 residues. V shed 4 bases, J shed 1 base, and the junction held 21 bases outside the gene matches. Germline values: CDR1 KGHSH, CDR2 LQKENI. Here the CDR3 DNA reads TGTGCCAGCTCACTCCGATTGCAAAGGACAGGCACTATCAAGAACACTGAAGCTTTCTTT. Translating gives CASSLRLQRTGTIKNTEAFF.

This clone was seen once. This chain links TRBV5-1 with TRBJ2-7; D unresolved. CDR1 is SGHRS, CDR2 YFSETQ, per germline. The CDR3 has 13 amino acids. V lost 4 bases to trimming and J lost 3 bases, with 11 bases between them. CDR3 in DNA: TGCGCCAGCAGCGTCTTACAGAGCTACGAGCAGTACTTC. Encoded protein: CASSVLQSYEQYF.

The rearrangement joins TRBV13 to TRBJ2-7, with D perhaps TRBD2 (6 bases). The V end lost 2 bases, the J end lost 3 bases, and 14 bases lay between the germline ends. Germline lookup yields CDR1 PRHDT and CDR2 FYEKMQ (reference sequence). The CDR3 spans 15 residues. CDR3 coding DNA: TGTGCCAGCAGCTTAACCAATTCCGGGGGCTACGAGCAGTACTTC. It codes for CASSLTNSGGYEQYF.

This chain connects TRBV18 to TRBJ1-4; 9 positions match TRBD1. The CDR3 has 17 amino acids. Germline-derived CDR1 and CDR2 are KGHSH and LQKENI. V shed 3 bases, J shed 6 bases, and the junction held 11 bases outside the gene matches. DNA for the CDR3: TGTGCCAGCTCACCGCGGAGGGGACAGGGTAATGATGAAAAACTGTTTTTT. Its protein product is CASSPRRGQGNDEKLFF.

This rearrangement joins TRBV9 to TRBJ1-2; 7 bases align to TRBD1. CDR3 length: 12 residues. After removal of 2 bases from V and 7 bases from J, the junction contained 2 bases not matched to a gene. Germline values: CDR1 SGDLS, CDR2 YYNGEE. This CDR3 reads CASSVPGGGYTF. CDR3 bases: TGTGCCAGCAGCGTGCCAGGGGGTGGCTACACCTTC.

V is TRBV30 and J is TRBJ1-5, with D perhaps TRBD1 (6 bases). The CDR3 consists of 14 residues. Trimming left V 7 bases short and J 0 bases short, with 13 bases between. The germline V gene encodes CDR1 GTSNPN and CDR2 SVGIG (reference sequence). The CDR3 loop is CAFGQFYSNQPQHF. The CDR3 nucleotides read TGTGCCTTCGGACAGTTTTATAGCAATCAGCCCCAGCATTTT.

The chain is built from TRBV4-1 and TRBJ2-7; TRBD2 is a possible D gene (5 bases). CDR1 and CDR2 from the germline V gene are MGHRA and YSYEKL. CDR3 size: 14 residues. V lost 0 bases to trimming and J lost 2 bases, with 8 bases between them. In DNA form, the CDR3 reads TGCGCCAGCAGCCAAGAACAGCGGACCTACGAGCAGTACTTC. Its protein product is CASSQEQRTYEQYF.

V gene TRBV7-9 combines with J gene TRBJ2-2, with a tentative D call TRBD1 (6 bases). CDR3 length: 15 residues. CDR1 and CDR2 (germline): SEHNR, FQNEAQ (reference sequence). Trimming cost V 4 bases and J 2 bases, with 11 bases left between them. The CDR3 nucleotides are TGTGCCAGCAGCTCCAACAGGGCCAACACCGGGGAGCTGTTTTTT. Translation: CASSSNRANTGELFF.

The rearrangement links TRBV6-5 to TRBJ2-1; 12 bases agree with TRBD2. Germline assignment: CDR1 MNHEY and CDR2 SVGAGI. There are 15 residues in the CDR3. Trimming at V came to 8 bases and at J to 8 bases, leaving 10 bases not matched to a gene. CDR3 sequence reads: CASRATGLAGHEQFF. CDR3 sequence (DNA): TGTGCCAGCCGAGCGACGGGACTAGCGGGTCATGAGCAGTTCTTC.

The CDR3 nucleotides are TGTGCCAGCAGTTCCCGAGAGGGGACCTACGAGCAGTACTTC. This encodes CASSSREGTYEQYF. This chain uses TRBV28 with TRBJ2-7; D may be TRBD1 or TRBD2 (5 bases each). Germline V CDR1 and CDR2: MDHEN, SYDVKM. Between the trimmed V and J ends, which lost 4 bases and 2 bases, there was a span of 12 bases. The CDR3 runs to 14 residues.

V is TRBV9 and J is TRBJ2-7; D gene uncertain. Germline V lookup: CDR1 SGDLS, CDR2 YYNGEE. The CDR3 has 14 residues. Deletions cut 0 bases from V and 3 bases from J, with 10 bases between. CDR3 in amino acids: CASSVDERYYEQYF. The CDR3 bases are TGTGCCAGCAGCGTAGACGAACGGTACTACGAGCAGTACTTC.

This chain connects TRBV5-4 to TRBJ2-2; possibly TRBD1 for D (6 bases). The CDR3 covers 16 residues. Germline V gene sequence: CDR1 SGHNT, CDR2 YYREEE (reference sequence). The V end lost 5 bases, the J end lost 4 bases, and 18 bases lay between the germline ends. This CDR3 is CASRDGQKPSTGELFF. The CDR3 DNA reads TGTGCCAGCAGGGACGGACAGAAACCGAGCACCGGGGAGCTGTTTTTT. Full variable domain (remainder filled in from reference TRBV5-4 and TRBJ2-2): ETGVTQSPTHLIKTRGQQVTLRCSSQSGHNTVSWYQQALGQGPQFIFQYYREEENGRGNFPPRFSGLQFPNYSSELNVNALELDDSALYLCASRDGQKPSTGELFFGEGSRLTVL.

This CDR3 is CAIRATANYGYTF. The CDR3 DNA sequence: TGTGCCATTAGAGCCACGGCTAACTATGGCTACACCTTC. The rearrangement uses TRBV6-5 and TRBJ1-2; D uncertain. The ends were cut back, 10 bases at V and 0 bases at J, with 12 bases in the middle. Germline CDR1 MNHEY, CDR2 SVGAGI. The CDR3 runs to 13 residues.

A single count supports this clone. V and J are TRBV7-6 and TRBJ2-7; 10 bases agree with TRBD1. The CDR3 is made up of 14 amino acids. CDR1 is SGHVS, CDR2 FNYEAQ, per germline. With V trimmed by 4 bases and J by 5 bases, 5 bases remained unmatched. The CDR3 protein is CASSSGQGVHEQYF. CDR3 DNA: TGTGCCAGCAGCTCAGGACAGGGGGTACACGAGCAGTACTTC.

This chain joins TRBV12-5 and TRBJ1-1, with D perhaps matching TRBD1 (6 bases). The germline V gene encodes CDR1 LGHNT and CDR2 FRNRAP. CDR3 length equals 20 residues. The V end lost 0 bases, the J end lost 1 base, and 24 bases lay between the germline ends. In DNA form, the CDR3 reads TGTGCTAGTGGTTTGGTATTCGGGCCGGGGGGCATCCTTGAGAACACTGAAGCTTTCTTT. Translation gives CASGLVFGPGGILENTEAFF.

The CDR3 DNA sequence: TGTGCCAGCTCACCAGGGGGTTATCGCAATCAGCCCCAGCATTTT. It codes for CASSPGGYRNQPQHF. This sequence joins TRBV18 and TRBJ1-5, with TRBD1 as a possible D gene (5 bases). CDR1 and CDR2 from the germline V gene are KGHSH and LQKENI. There are 15 residues in the CDR3. The V end was cut by 2 bases, the J end by 2 bases, with 10 bases between.

The chain has TRBV4-3 and TRBJ2-7; possible D gene TRBD1, 5 bases. The CDR3 has 17 amino acids. Germline CDR1 LGHNA, CDR2 YSLEER. Trimming stripped 4 bases from V and 0 bases from J, with 19 bases between. Here the CDR3 DNA reads TGCGCCAGCAGCCCGGTATTAGACAGCGAGATCTCCTACGAGCAGTACTTC. Translation: CASSPVLDSEISYEQYF.

The V gene is TRBV30, the J gene TRBJ1-5; D unclear. The V gene's germline CDR1 is GTSNPN and CDR2 SVGIG (reference sequence). The CDR3 is 16 residues long. V was clipped by 2 bases and J by 3 bases, with 17 bases between them. CDR3 DNA sequence: TGTGCCTGGAGTCTGGCCCTGAAGGGAGACAATCAGCCCCAGCATTTT. It translates to CAWSLALKGDNQPQHF.